This entry is about one T cell receptor (beta chain). The CDR3 spans 19 residues. Germline CDR1 SGHDN, CDR2 FVKESK. V lost 0 bases, J lost 7 bases, and 18 bases stayed unmatched. In the source study's methods: By means of reference gene primer amplification, nucleated cell counts were estimated. The repertoire was sequenced with immunoSEQ multiplex PCR; TCRdb's copy has only in-frame clones and lacks some. The DNA gave D and trimming, while V, J and clone size come from that table. Of approximately 220,000 clones in the sample, approximately 81% were seen once. This sample was included in a study of blood T cell repertoires in COVID-19. Study context: The samples span acute and convalescent COVID-19 from the United States, Italy and Spain. T cells, B-cell-depleted T cells, or PBMCs supplied cDNA or gDNA.

The gene calls are TRBV14 and TRBJ2-1, with TRBD1 identical over 7 bases. Sequenced material: peripheral blood. This sequence originates from a woman aged 80 or over with acute or convalescent COVID-19. The CDR3 here is CASSQDTLLMGQKKNEQFF. CDR3 DNA sequence: TGTGCCAGCAGCCAAGATACGTTGTTAATGGGACAGAAGAAGAATGAGCAGTTCTTC.